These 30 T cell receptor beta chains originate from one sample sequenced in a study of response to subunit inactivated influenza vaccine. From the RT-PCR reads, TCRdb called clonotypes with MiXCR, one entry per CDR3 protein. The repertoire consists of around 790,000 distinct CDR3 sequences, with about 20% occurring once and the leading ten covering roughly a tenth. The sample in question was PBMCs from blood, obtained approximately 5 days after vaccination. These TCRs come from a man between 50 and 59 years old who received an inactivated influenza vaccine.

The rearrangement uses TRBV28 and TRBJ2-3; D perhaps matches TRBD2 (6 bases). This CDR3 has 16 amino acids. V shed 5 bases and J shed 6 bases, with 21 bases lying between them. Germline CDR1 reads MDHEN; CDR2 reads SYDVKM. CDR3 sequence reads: CASSGTPGPSRDTQYF. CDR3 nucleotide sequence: TGTGCCAGCAGTGGGACTCCGGGACCAAGCAGGGATACGCAGTATTTT.

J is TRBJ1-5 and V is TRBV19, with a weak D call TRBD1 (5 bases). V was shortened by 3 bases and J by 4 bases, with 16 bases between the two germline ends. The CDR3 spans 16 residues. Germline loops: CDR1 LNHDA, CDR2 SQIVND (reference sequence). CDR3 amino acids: CASSIGGGTDNQPQHF. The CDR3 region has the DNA TGTGCCAGTAGTATCGGAGGCGGGACGGATAATCAGCCCCAGCATTTT.

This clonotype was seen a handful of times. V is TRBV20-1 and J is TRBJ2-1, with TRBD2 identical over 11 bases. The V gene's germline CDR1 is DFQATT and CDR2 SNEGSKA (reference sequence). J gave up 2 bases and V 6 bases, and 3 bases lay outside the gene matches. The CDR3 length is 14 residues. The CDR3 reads CSAPTSGAYNEQFF. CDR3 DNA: TGCAGTGCACCGACTAGCGGGGCCTACAATGAGCAGTTCTTC.

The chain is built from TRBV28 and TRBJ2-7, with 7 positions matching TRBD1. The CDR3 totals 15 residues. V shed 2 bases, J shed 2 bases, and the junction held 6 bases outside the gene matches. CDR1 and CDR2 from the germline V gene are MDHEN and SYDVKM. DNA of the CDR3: TGTGCCAGCAGTTTAATTGGACAGGCCGCCTACGAGCAGTACTTC. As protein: CASSLIGQAAYEQYF.

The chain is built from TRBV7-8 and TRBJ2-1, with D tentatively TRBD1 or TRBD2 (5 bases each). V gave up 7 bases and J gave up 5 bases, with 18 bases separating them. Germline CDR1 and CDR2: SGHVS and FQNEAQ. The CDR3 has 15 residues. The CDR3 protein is CASIPGRVGDNEQFF. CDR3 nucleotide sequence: TGTGCCAGCATCCCCGGCCGGGTGGGGGACAATGAGCAGTTCTTC.

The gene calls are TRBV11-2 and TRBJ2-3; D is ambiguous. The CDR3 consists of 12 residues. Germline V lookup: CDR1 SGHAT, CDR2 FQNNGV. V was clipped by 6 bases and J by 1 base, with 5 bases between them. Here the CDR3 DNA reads TGTGCCAGCAGATCACGCACAGATACGCAGTATTTT. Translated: CASRSRTDTQYF.

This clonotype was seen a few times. Here the CDR3 reads CASSFASRTEQFF. The CDR3 bases are TGTGCCAGCAGCTTCGCTAGCCGCACTGAGCAGTTCTTC. The chain uses TRBV7-2 and TRBJ2-1; TRBD2 is a possible D gene (5 bases). Germline assignment: CDR1 SGHTA and CDR2 FQGNSA. This CDR3 is built from 13 residues. The V and J ends lost 3 bases and 9 bases respectively, with 12 bases between them.

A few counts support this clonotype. The CDR3 here is CASSFLDGPFNYGYTF. Here the CDR3 DNA reads TGTGCCAGCAGTTTTTTAGACGGACCATTTAACTATGGCTACACCTTC. The chain employs TRBV12-3 or TRBV12-4 and TRBJ1-2; D ambiguous. The V gene lost 3 bases and the J gene lost 1 base, with 15 bases spanning the gap. The CDR3 extends over 16 amino acids.

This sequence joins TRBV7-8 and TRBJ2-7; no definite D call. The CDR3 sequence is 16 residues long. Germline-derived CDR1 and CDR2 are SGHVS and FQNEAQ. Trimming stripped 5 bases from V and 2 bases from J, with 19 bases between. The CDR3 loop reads CASSTTRTLAPYEQYF. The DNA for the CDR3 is TGTGCCAGCAGCACGACCCGGACCTTGGCACCCTACGAGCAGTACTTC.

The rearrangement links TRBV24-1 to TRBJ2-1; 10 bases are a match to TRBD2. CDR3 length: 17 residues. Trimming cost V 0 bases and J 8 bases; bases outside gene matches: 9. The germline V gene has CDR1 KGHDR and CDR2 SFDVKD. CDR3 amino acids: CATSDLRASGSVDEQFF. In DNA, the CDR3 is TGTGCCACCAGTGATTTGCGAGCTAGCGGGAGTGTCGATGAGCAGTTCTTC.

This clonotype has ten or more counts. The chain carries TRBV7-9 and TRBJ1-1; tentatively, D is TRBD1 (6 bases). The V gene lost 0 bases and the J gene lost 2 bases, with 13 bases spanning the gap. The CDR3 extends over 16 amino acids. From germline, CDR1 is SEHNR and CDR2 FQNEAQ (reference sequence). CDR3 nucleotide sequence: TGTGCCAGCAGCTTAGCGGGGACACCAGAAAACACTGAAGCTTTCTTT. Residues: CASSLAGTPENTEAFF.

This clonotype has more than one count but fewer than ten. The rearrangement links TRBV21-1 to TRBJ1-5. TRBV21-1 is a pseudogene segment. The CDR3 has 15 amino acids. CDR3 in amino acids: CASSKERHSNQPQHF. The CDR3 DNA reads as TGTGCCAGCAGCAAAGAACGGCATAGCAATCAGCCCCAGCATTTT.

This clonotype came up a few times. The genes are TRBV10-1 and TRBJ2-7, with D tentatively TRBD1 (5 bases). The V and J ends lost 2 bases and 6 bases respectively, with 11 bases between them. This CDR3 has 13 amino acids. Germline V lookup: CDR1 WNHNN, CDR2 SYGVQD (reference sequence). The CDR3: CASSEGPGIEQYF. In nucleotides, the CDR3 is TGCGCCAGCAGTGAGGGGCCAGGGATCGAGCAGTACTTC.

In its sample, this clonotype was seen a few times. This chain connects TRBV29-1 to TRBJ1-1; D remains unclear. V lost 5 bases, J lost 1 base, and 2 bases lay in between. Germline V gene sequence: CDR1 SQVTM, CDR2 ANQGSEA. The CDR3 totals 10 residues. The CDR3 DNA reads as TGCAGCGTTTGGAACACTGAAGCTTTCTTT. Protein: CSVWNTEAFF.

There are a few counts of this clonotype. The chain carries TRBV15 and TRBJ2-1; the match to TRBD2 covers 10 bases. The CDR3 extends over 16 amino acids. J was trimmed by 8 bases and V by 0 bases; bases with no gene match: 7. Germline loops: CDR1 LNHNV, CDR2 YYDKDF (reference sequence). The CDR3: CATSRDRLAGVHEQFF. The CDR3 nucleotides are TGTGCCACCAGCAGAGATCGTCTAGCGGGGGTTCATGAGCAGTTCTTC.

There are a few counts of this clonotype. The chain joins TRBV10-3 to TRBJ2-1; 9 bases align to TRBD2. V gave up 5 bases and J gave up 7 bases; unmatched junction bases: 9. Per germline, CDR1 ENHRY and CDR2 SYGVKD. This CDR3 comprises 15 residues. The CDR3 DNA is TGTGCCATCAGTCAGCGGGAGGTCGCTAGGAATGAGCAGTTCTTC. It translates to CAISQREVARNEQFF.

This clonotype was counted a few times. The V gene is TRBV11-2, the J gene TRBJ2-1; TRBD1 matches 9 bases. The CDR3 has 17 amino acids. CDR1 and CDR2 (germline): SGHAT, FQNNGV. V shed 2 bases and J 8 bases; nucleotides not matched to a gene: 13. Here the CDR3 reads CASSLLPPGQGGYEQFF. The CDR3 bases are TGTGCCAGCAGCTTACTCCCGCCGGGACAGGGAGGCTATGAGCAGTTCTTC.

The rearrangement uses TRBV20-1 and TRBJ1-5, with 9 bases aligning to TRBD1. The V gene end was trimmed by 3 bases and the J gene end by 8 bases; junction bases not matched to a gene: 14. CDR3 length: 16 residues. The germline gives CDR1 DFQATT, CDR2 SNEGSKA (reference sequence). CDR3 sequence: CSASLTPTGGSKPQHF. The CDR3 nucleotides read TGCAGTGCTAGTCTCACGCCCACAGGGGGCTCTAAGCCCCAGCATTTT.

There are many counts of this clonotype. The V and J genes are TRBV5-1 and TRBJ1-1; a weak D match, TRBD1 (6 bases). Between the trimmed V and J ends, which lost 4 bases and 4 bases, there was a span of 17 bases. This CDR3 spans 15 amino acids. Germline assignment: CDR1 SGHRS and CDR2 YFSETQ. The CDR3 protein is CASSHNRERSTEAFF. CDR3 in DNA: TGCGCCAGCAGCCATAACAGGGAGAGGAGCACTGAAGCTTTCTTT.

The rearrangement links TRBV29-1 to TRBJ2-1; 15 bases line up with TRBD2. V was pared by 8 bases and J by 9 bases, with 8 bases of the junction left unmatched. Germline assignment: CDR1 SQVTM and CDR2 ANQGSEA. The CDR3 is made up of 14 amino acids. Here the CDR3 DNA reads TGCAGCTCTGGACTAGCGGGGGGGAGAGGTGAGCAGTTCTTC. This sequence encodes CSSGLAGGRGEQFF.

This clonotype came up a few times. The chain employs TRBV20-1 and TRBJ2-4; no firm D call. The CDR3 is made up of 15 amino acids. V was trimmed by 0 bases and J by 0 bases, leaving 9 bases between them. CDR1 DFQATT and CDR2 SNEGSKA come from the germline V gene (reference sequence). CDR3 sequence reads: CSAREAPLAKNIQYF. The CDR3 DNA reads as TGCAGTGCTAGAGAAGCCCCTCTAGCCAAAAACATTCAGTACTTC.

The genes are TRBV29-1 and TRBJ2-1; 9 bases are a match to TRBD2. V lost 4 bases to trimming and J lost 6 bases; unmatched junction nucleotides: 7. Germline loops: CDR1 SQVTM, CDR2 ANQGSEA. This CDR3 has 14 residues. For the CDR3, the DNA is TGCAGCGTTGCAGGACTAGCGTATAGCAATGAGCAGTTCTTC. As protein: CSVAGLAYSNEQFF.

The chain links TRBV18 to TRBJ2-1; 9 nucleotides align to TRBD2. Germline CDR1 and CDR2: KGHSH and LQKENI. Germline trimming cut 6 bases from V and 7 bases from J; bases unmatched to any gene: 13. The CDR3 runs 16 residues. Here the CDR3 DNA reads TGTGCCAGCTCCACCACGCCTAGCGGGGTGACTAATGAGCAGTTCTTC. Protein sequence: CASSTTPSGVTNEQFF. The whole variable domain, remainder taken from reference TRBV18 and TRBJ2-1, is NAGVMQNPRHLVRRRGQEARLRCSPMKGHSHVYWYRQLPEEGLKFMVYLQKENIIDESGMPKERFSAEFPKEGPSILRIQQVVRGDSAAYFCASSTTPSGVTNEQFFGPGTRLTVL.

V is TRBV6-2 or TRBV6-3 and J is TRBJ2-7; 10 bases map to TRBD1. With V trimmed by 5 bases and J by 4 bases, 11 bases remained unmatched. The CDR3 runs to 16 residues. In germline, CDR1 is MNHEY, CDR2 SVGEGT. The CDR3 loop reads CASSPSDRGLVYEQYF. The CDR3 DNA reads TGTGCCAGCAGTCCCTCCGACAGGGGGCTTGTATACGAGCAGTACTTC.

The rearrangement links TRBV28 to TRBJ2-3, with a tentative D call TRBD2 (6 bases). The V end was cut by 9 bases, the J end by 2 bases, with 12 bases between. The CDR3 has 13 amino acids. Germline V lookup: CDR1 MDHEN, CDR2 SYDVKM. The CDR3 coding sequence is TGTGCCAGTATACCGGGGGACACAGATACGCAGTATTTT. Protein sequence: CASIPGDTDTQYF.

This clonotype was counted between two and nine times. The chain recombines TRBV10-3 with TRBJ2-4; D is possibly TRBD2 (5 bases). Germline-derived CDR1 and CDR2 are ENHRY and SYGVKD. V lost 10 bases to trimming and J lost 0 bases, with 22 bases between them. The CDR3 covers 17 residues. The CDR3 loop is CATINRRGRVAKNIQYF. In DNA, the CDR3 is TGTGCCACCATCAATCGACGTGGGAGAGTAGCCAAAAACATTCAGTACTTC.

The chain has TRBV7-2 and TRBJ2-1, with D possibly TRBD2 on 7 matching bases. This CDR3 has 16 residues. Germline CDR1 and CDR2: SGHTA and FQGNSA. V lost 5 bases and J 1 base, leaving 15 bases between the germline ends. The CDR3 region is CASSPIEGGSYNEQFF. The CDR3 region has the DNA TGTGCCAGCAGCCCCATAGAGGGGGGGTCCTACAATGAGCAGTTCTTC.

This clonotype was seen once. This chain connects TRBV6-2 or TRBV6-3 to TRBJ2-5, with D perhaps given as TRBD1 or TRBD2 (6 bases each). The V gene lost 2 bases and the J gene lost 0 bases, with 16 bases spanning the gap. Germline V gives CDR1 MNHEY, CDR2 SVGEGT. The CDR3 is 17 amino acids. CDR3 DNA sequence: TGTGCCAGCAGTTACCCCAAGAACGGGGGCCACCAAGAGACCCAGTACTTC. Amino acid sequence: CASSYPKNGGHQETQYF.

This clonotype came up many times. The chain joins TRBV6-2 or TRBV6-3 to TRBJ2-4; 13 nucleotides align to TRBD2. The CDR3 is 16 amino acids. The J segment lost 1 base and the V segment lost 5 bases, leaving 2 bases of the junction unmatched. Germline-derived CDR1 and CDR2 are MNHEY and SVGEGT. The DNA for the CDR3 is TGTGCCAGCAGTAAGACTAGCGGGAGGGCCAAAAACATTCAGTACTTC. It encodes CASSKTSGRAKNIQYF.

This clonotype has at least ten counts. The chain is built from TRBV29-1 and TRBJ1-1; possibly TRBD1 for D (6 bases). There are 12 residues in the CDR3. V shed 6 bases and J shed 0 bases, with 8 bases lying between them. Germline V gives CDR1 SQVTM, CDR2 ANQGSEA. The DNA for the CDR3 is TGCAGCGTCGACAGGATGAACACTGAAGCTTTCTTT. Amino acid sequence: CSVDRMNTEAFF.